This T cell receptor (beta chain) is from a study of CXCR3-negative and CXCR3-positive naive CD8 T cells. Findings and limits, study-wide: Memory CD8+ cells had much lower diversity, and both naive subsets had comparably high diversity. Comparison of naive cells showed more hydrophobic TRB CDR3s in CXCR3-positive than in CXCR3-negative naive cells.

5' RACE with UMI labels generated the TRB cDNA libraries. Each CDR3 protein gets one entry in TCRdb, which reprocessed the 5' RACE reads and gives no DNA. The sample has 120,000 or so distinct CDR3 sequences, and its top ten clones hold approximately 0.54%. This CDR3 comprises 13 residues. Germline loops: CDR1 SQVTM, CDR2 ANQGSEA. Worth noting for this clonotype: Its antigen is not known.

The chain is built from TRBV29-1 and TRBJ2-3; there is no DNA to check the TCRdb D call of TRBD2. The receptor comes from a human donor in good health. Some clones in this sample may be carry-over from other donors' samples. The sequencing input was naive CXCR3+ CD8+ T cells from blood. The subset denotes: CD45RO-CCR7+CD27+CD95- naive CD8+ T cells expressing CXCR3 (TNR3+). The CDR3: CSVEQRYTDTQYF.